A selection of T cell receptor beta chains follows, all from one sample in a study of cytomegalovirus exposure and HLA in healthy donors. Assay used: immunoSEQ multiplex PCR; TCRdb lists only in-frame clones, some missing. The table lists about 190,000 clones, around 86% of them singletons. The specimen was PBMCs. The receptors stem from a man aged 30 to 39 in good health and CMV-seronegative. Both conserved end residues are part of each CDR3. D genes are given only for firm matches. The size entry is marked missing in some rows and otherwise reads once, few, many or a size class.

clone_size: -
j_call: TRBJ2-7
v_call: TRBV5-6
d_call: TRBD2
cdr3_aa: CASSLVRGDLEQYF
cdr3_nt: TGTGCCAGCAGCTTGGTGCGGGGGGATCTCGAGCAGTACTTC

clone_size: -
j_call: TRBJ2-5
v_call: TRBV11-2
d_call: -
cdr3_aa: CASSLMSETQYF
cdr3_nt: TGTGCCAGCAGCTTAATGTCGGAGACCCAGTACTTC

clone_size: -
j_call: TRBJ2-2
v_call: TRBV6-1
d_call: -
cdr3_aa: CASSEASVAAGELFF
cdr3_nt: TGTGCCAGCAGTGAAGCGTCGGTGGCGGCCGGGGAGCTGTTTTTT

clone_size: -
j_call: TRBJ2-2
v_call: TRBV11-3
d_call: TRBD2
cdr3_aa: CASSMTSGGAPGELFF
cdr3_nt: TGTGCCAGCAGCATGACTAGCGGGGGGGCCCCCGGGGAGCTGTTTTTT

clone_size: -
j_call: TRBJ2-1
v_call: TRBV27
d_call: TRBD2
cdr3_aa: CASRGLAGEIEQFF
cdr3_nt: TGTGCCAGCAGAGGACTAGCGGGAGAAATTGAGCAGTTCTTC

clone_size: -
j_call: TRBJ1-5
v_call: TRBV7-8
d_call: -
cdr3_aa: CASSSLGGVGNQPQHF
cdr3_nt: TGTGCCAGCAGCTCCTTGGGGGGGGTGGGCAATCAGCCCCAGCATTTT

clone_size: -
j_call: TRBJ2-1
v_call: TRBV28
d_call: -
cdr3_aa: CASSGRGTLLNEQFF
cdr3_nt: TGTGCCAGCAGCGGACGGGGGACCCTCCTCAATGAGCAGTTCTTC

clone_size: -
j_call: TRBJ1-2
v_call: TRBV5-4
d_call: -
cdr3_aa: CASSLVGAPGYTF
cdr3_nt: TGTGCCAGCAGCTTGGTAGGGGCTCCGGGCTACACCTTC

clone_size: -
j_call: TRBJ1-2
v_call: TRBV30
d_call: -
cdr3_aa: CAWSEGDGYTF
cdr3_nt: TGTGCCTGGAGTGAGGGGGATGGCTACACCTTC

clone_size: -
j_call: TRBJ1-1
v_call: TRBV5-1
d_call: -
cdr3_aa: CASNPPAGGTEAFF
cdr3_nt: TGCGCCAGCAACCCTCCGGCAGGAGGCACTGAAGCTTTCTTT

clone_size: -
j_call: TRBJ1-2
v_call: TRBV6-5
d_call: -
cdr3_aa: CASSYLRGLYGYTF
cdr3_nt: TGTGCCAGCAGTTACTTAAGGGGACTCTATGGCTACACCTTC

clone_size: -
j_call: TRBJ2-5
v_call: TRBV4-2
d_call: -
cdr3_aa: CASSQDPTEETQYF
cdr3_nt: TGTGCCAGCAGCCAAGATCCTACTGAAGAGACCCAGTACTTC

clone_size: -
j_call: TRBJ2-6
v_call: TRBV18
d_call: -
cdr3_aa: CASSLPVGRTGANVLTF
cdr3_nt: TGTGCCAGCTCACTCCCCGTGGGCAGGACTGGGGCCAACGTCCTGACTTTC

clone_size: -
j_call: TRBJ2-7
v_call: TRBV5-1
d_call: -
cdr3_aa: CASSSGQYSYEQYF
cdr3_nt: TGCGCCAGCAGCTCCGGACAGTACTCCTACGAGCAGTACTTC

clone_size: once
j_call: TRBJ1-1
v_call: TRBV27
d_call: -
cdr3_aa: CASSPPGRGNEAFF
cdr3_nt: TGTGCCAGCAGTCCCCCGGGTAGGGGAAATGAAGCTTTCTTT

clone_size: -
j_call: TRBJ2-5
v_call: TRBV5-1
d_call: -
cdr3_aa: CASSFRAPNQETQYF
cdr3_nt: TGCGCCAGCAGCTTCCGCGCACCGAACCAAGAGACCCAGTACTTC

clone_size: -
j_call: TRBJ1-1
v_call: TRBV10-3
d_call: -
cdr3_aa: CAISPRQENTEAFF
cdr3_nt: TGTGCCATCAGTCCCCGACAGGAGAACACTGAAGCTTTCTTT

clone_size: -
j_call: TRBJ2-7
v_call: TRBV25-1
d_call: TRBD2
cdr3_aa: CASSGPAGDPYEQYF
cdr3_nt: TGTGCCAGCAGTGGTCCAGCGGGAGATCCCTACGAGCAGTACTTC

clone_size: few
j_call: TRBJ1-2
v_call: TRBV28
d_call: TRBD1
cdr3_aa: CASRTGPVQGDGYTF
cdr3_nt: TGTGCCAGCAGAACAGGTCCGGTACAGGGGGATGGCTACACCTTC

clone_size: -
j_call: TRBJ2-7
v_call: TRBV7-2
d_call: TRBD2
cdr3_aa: CASSPLTSPSSYEQYF
cdr3_nt: TGTGCCAGCAGCCCGCTGACTAGCCCAAGCTCCTACGAGCAGTACTTC

clone_size: -
j_call: TRBJ1-1
v_call: TRBV19
d_call: -
cdr3_aa: CASSIEARFSEAFF
cdr3_nt: TGTGCCAGTAGTATAGAGGCCAGATTCTCTGAAGCTTTCTTT

clone_size: -
j_call: TRBJ2-2
v_call: TRBV30
d_call: TRBD2
cdr3_aa: CAWSLVRAGSGELFF
cdr3_nt: TGTGCCTGGAGTTTGGTCCGAGCGGGATCCGGGGAGCTGTTTTTT

clone_size: -
j_call: TRBJ1-2
v_call: TRBV4-1
d_call: TRBD1
cdr3_aa: CASSQGTGNPNYGYTF
cdr3_nt: TGCGCCAGCAGCCAAGGGACAGGTAACCCTAACTATGGCTACACCTTC

clone_size: -
j_call: TRBJ2-6
v_call: TRBV19
d_call: TRBD1
cdr3_aa: CASSAGQGVSGANVLTF
cdr3_nt: TGTGCCAGTAGTGCGGGACAGGGTGTCTCTGGGGCCAACGTCCTGACTTTC

clone_size: -
j_call: TRBJ2-2
v_call: TRBV5-4
d_call: TRBD2
cdr3_aa: CASSSPGLVTGELFF
cdr3_nt: TGTGCCAGCAGCTCGCCGGGACTAGTAACCGGGGAGCTGTTTTTT

clone_size: -
j_call: TRBJ2-7
v_call: TRBV28
d_call: TRBD1
cdr3_aa: CASSFTGTVYEQYF
cdr3_nt: TGTGCCAGCAGTTTCACCGGGACAGTTTACGAGCAGTACTTC

clone_size: -
j_call: TRBJ2-3
v_call: TRBV7-2
d_call: TRBD2
cdr3_aa: CASSSLAGGVADTQYF
cdr3_nt: TGTGCCAGCAGCTCCCTAGCGGGGGGGGTGGCAGATACGCAGTATTTT

clone_size: few
j_call: TRBJ1-2
v_call: TRBV4-2
d_call: -
cdr3_aa: CASSQVSRLNFGYGYTF
cdr3_nt: TGTGCCAGCAGCCAAGTTTCCAGACTCAACTTCGGCTATGGCTACACCTTC

clone_size: -
j_call: TRBJ2-5
v_call: TRBV18
d_call: -
cdr3_aa: CASSRNAGETQYF
cdr3_nt: TGTGCCAGCTCACGGAATGCGGGGGAGACCCAGTACTTC

clone_size: -
j_call: TRBJ2-2
v_call: TRBV7-6
d_call: -
cdr3_aa: CASSLGGFTGELFF
cdr3_nt: TGTGCCAGCAGCTTAGGAGGCTTCACCGGGGAGCTGTTTTTT

clone_size: -
j_call: TRBJ2-1
v_call: TRBV6-6
d_call: TRBD1
cdr3_aa: CASSAGTGVYNEQFF
cdr3_nt: TGTGCCAGCAGTGCCGGGACAGGGGTTTACAATGAGCAGTTCTTC

clone_size: -
j_call: TRBJ1-5
v_call: TRBV19
d_call: TRBD1
cdr3_aa: CASSMGTAFQPQHF
cdr3_nt: TGTGCCAGTAGTATGGGGACAGCCTTCCAGCCCCAGCATTTT

clone_size: -
j_call: TRBJ1-1
v_call: TRBV14
d_call: -
cdr3_aa: CASGGTTEAFF
cdr3_nt: TGTGCCAGCGGCGGGACCACTGAAGCTTTCTTT

clone_size: -
j_call: TRBJ1-1
v_call: TRBV7-2
d_call: -
cdr3_aa: CASSSTEAFF
cdr3_nt: TGTGCCAGCAGCTCGACAGAAGCTTTCTTT

clone_size: few
j_call: TRBJ2-7
v_call: TRBV15
d_call: TRBD2
cdr3_aa: CATSRDRGTSGSTSSYEQYF
cdr3_nt: TGTGCCACCAGCAGAGACCGAGGGACTAGCGGGAGTACATCCTCCTACGAGCAGTACTTC